Listed below are T cell receptor beta chains from one sample, sequenced in a study of blood T cell repertoires in COVID-19. This table comes from immunoSEQ multiplex PCR, and its TCRdb copy is limited to in-frame clones, with some not included. The table shows roughly 100,000 clones, with 85% occurring only once. The specimen sequenced was peripheral blood. Receptors were obtained from a middle-aged man with acute or convalescent COVID-19. Each CDR3 is given with its conserved first and last residue. The order of the fields is J gene, D gene, CDR3 length, V gene, clone size, CDR3 DNA, CDR3 protein. D genes are given only for firm matches. Clone size is stated in some rows and not others, as once, few, many or a class when expanded.

j_gene: TRBJ1-2
d_gene: TRBD1
len: 12
v_gene: TRBV2
abundance: NA
CDR3nt: TGTGCCAGGGGGGGACAGGGATATGGCTACACCTTC
CDR3aa: CARGGQGYGYTF

j_gene: TRBJ2-3
d_gene: TRBD1
len: 16
v_gene: TRBV19
abundance: NA
CDR3nt: TGTGCCAGTAGTATAGCTCGGACAGGGGCCACAGATACGCAGTATTTT
CDR3aa: CASSIARTGATDTQYF

j_gene: TRBJ2-6
d_gene: NA
len: 17
v_gene: TRBV18
abundance: NA
CDR3nt: TGTGCCAGCTCACCCGGGTCACTCATCTCCGGGGCCAACGTCCTGACTTTC
CDR3aa: CASSPGSLISGANVLTF

j_gene: TRBJ1-1
d_gene: NA
len: 16
v_gene: TRBV9
abundance: NA
CDR3nt: TGTGCCAGCAGCGTAGGAGGTATCAGCTTGAACACTGAAGCTTTCTTT
CDR3aa: CASSVGGISLNTEAFF

j_gene: TRBJ1-5
d_gene: TRBD1
len: 15
v_gene: TRBV3-1/TRBV3-2
abundance: few
CDR3nt: TGTGCCAGCAGCCTGCGACAGGGGTGGAATCAGCCCCAGCATTTT
CDR3aa: CASSLRQGWNQPQHF

j_gene: TRBJ2-2
d_gene: NA
len: 17
v_gene: TRBV7-9
abundance: NA
CDR3nt: TGTGCCAGCAGCACCCCCCGGCGGGAAACGAACACCGGGGAGCTGTTTTTT
CDR3aa: CASSTPRRETNTGELFF

j_gene: TRBJ2-7
d_gene: TRBD2
len: 15
v_gene: TRBV6-5
abundance: NA
CDR3nt: TGTGCCTCCGGGACTAGCGGGAGGAGCTCCTACGAGCAGTACTTC
CDR3aa: CASGTSGRSSYEQYF

j_gene: TRBJ2-1
d_gene: NA
len: 13
v_gene: TRBV7-2
abundance: once
CDR3nt: TGTGCCAGCAGCTTAGCACTCTACAATGAGCAGTTCTTC
CDR3aa: CASSLALYNEQFF

j_gene: TRBJ1-3
d_gene: NA
len: 13
v_gene: TRBV9
abundance: NA
CDR3nt: TGTGCCAGCAGCGTCAAATCTGGAAACACCATATATTTT
CDR3aa: CASSVKSGNTIYF

j_gene: TRBJ1-2
d_gene: TRBD1
len: 13
v_gene: TRBV6-5
abundance: NA
CDR3nt: TGTGCCACCACAGGGGGGAAAGTCTATGGCTACACCTTC
CDR3aa: CATTGGKVYGYTF

j_gene: TRBJ2-5
d_gene: NA
len: 16
v_gene: TRBV3-1/TRBV3-2
abundance: NA
CDR3nt: TGTGCCAGCAGCGCGAGTTGTCTTTCTTTCTCTGAGACCCAGTACTTC
CDR3aa: CASSASCLSFSETQYF

j_gene: TRBJ2-1
d_gene: NA
len: 15
v_gene: TRBV30
abundance: NA
CDR3nt: TGTGCCTGGAGTGTAGGCAGGGTGCCCTACAATGAGCAGTTCTTC
CDR3aa: CAWSVGRVPYNEQFF

j_gene: TRBJ1-1
d_gene: TRBD1
len: 13
v_gene: TRBV19
abundance: NA
CDR3nt: TGTGCCAGTAGCCCCGGGACAGGGACTGAAGCTTTCTTT
CDR3aa: CASSPGTGTEAFF

j_gene: TRBJ1-1
d_gene: NA
len: 13
v_gene: TRBV18
abundance: NA
CDR3nt: TGTGCCAGCTCACCAGGCCAACCCACTGAAGCTTTCTTT
CDR3aa: CASSPGQPTEAFF

j_gene: TRBJ2-7
d_gene: TRBD1
len: 13
v_gene: TRBV19
abundance: NA
CDR3nt: TGTGCCAGTAGGGACAGGGGGCTGGACGAGCAGTACTTC
CDR3aa: CASRDRGLDEQYF

j_gene: TRBJ1-1
d_gene: NA
len: 14
v_gene: TRBV5-6
abundance: NA
CDR3nt: TGTGCCAGCAGCTTGGTACGGGTGAACACTGAAGCTTTCTTT
CDR3aa: CASSLVRVNTEAFF

j_gene: TRBJ1-4
d_gene: TRBD1
len: 19
v_gene: TRBV5-6
abundance: NA
CDR3nt: TGTGCCAGCAGCTTCAGGACAGGGGTCGATTATGCAACTAATGAAAAACTGTTTTTT
CDR3aa: CASSFRTGVDYATNEKLFF

j_gene: TRBJ1-4
d_gene: NA
len: 15
v_gene: TRBV7-8
abundance: NA
CDR3nt: TGTGCCAGCAGCTTATCCGGGGGGGGTAATGAAAAACTGTTTTTT
CDR3aa: CASSLSGGGNEKLFF

j_gene: TRBJ1-2
d_gene: NA
len: 14
v_gene: TRBV7-9
abundance: NA
CDR3nt: TGTGCCAGCAGCTCCCTAACAGTTTTCTATGGCTACACCTTC
CDR3aa: CASSSLTVFYGYTF

j_gene: TRBJ2-7
d_gene: TRBD2
len: 16
v_gene: TRBV28
abundance: NA
CDR3nt: TGTGCCAGCAGTAACCCCGGGACTAGCCGGCCCTACGAGCAGTACTTC
CDR3aa: CASSNPGTSRPYEQYF

j_gene: TRBJ1-6
d_gene: TRBD1
len: 15
v_gene: TRBV27
abundance: NA
CDR3nt: TGTGCCAGCAGTCCTCGACAGGGGTTAAATTCACCCCTCCACTTT
CDR3aa: CASSPRQGLNSPLHF

j_gene: TRBJ2-3
d_gene: NA
len: 15
v_gene: TRBV5-6
abundance: NA
CDR3nt: TGTGCCAGCATCCCCGGCGGGGGCACAGGGACTACGCAGTATTTT
CDR3aa: CASIPGGGTGTTQYF

j_gene: TRBJ2-7
d_gene: NA
len: 15
v_gene: TRBV19
abundance: NA
CDR3nt: TGTGCCAGTAGTATCGGGGGGCCTAACCCCTACGAGCAGTACTTC
CDR3aa: CASSIGGPNPYEQYF

j_gene: TRBJ2-2
d_gene: TRBD2
len: 17
v_gene: TRBV28
abundance: once
CDR3nt: TGTGCCAGCAATCTCAATCCTAGCGGGAGAGATTCCGGGGAGCTGTTTTTT
CDR3aa: CASNLNPSGRDSGELFF

j_gene: TRBJ2-7
d_gene: NA
len: 13
v_gene: TRBV3-1/TRBV3-2
abundance: NA
CDR3nt: TGTGCCAGCAGAGATGACATCTCCTACGAGCAGTACTTC
CDR3aa: CASRDDISYEQYF

j_gene: TRBJ2-7
d_gene: TRBD1
len: 13
v_gene: TRBV11-1
abundance: few
CDR3nt: TGTGCCAGCAGTCCGACAGGGACGGACGAGCAGTACTTC
CDR3aa: CASSPTGTDEQYF

j_gene: TRBJ1-2
d_gene: TRBD1
len: 15
v_gene: TRBV10-3
abundance: NA
CDR3nt: TGTGCCATCAGTGCTCCGGGACAGGGGGACTATGGCTACACCTTC
CDR3aa: CAISAPGQGDYGYTF

j_gene: TRBJ1-1
d_gene: NA
len: 15
v_gene: TRBV6-2/TRBV6-3
abundance: NA
CDR3nt: TGTGCCAGCAGCCTCGGCGGGGGCAGGGGCACTGAAGCTTTCTTT
CDR3aa: CASSLGGGRGTEAFF

j_gene: TRBJ1-2
d_gene: TRBD1
len: 15
v_gene: TRBV7-9
abundance: NA
CDR3nt: TGTGCCAGCAGCTTAACCGGACAGGGACCCTATGGCTACACCTTC
CDR3aa: CASSLTGQGPYGYTF

j_gene: TRBJ1-5
d_gene: NA
len: 13
v_gene: TRBV6-1
abundance: NA
CDR3nt: TGTGCCAGCAGTGAAGGCGAGGAGCAGCCCCAGCATTTT
CDR3aa: CASSEGEEQPQHF

j_gene: TRBJ1-4
d_gene: NA
len: 17
v_gene: TRBV19
abundance: NA
CDR3nt: TGTGCCAGTAGTTCTGGACAGATTTATCTCCGTAATGAAAAACTGTTTTTT
CDR3aa: CASSSGQIYLRNEKLFF

j_gene: TRBJ2-1
d_gene: NA
len: 10
v_gene: TRBV19
abundance: NA
CDR3nt: TGTGCCACTAGGGGAGATGAGCAGTTCTTC
CDR3aa: CATRGDEQFF

j_gene: TRBJ2-5
d_gene: TRBD2
len: 15
v_gene: TRBV6-5
abundance: NA
CDR3nt: TGTGCCAGCAAACAACTAGCGGGAGGTCAGGAGACCCAGTACTTC
CDR3aa: CASKQLAGGQETQYF

j_gene: TRBJ2-7
d_gene: NA
len: 15
v_gene: TRBV2
abundance: NA
CDR3nt: TGTGCCAGCAGTGAGCGGGCAGTCCAAACCTACGAGCAGTACTTC
CDR3aa: CASSERAVQTYEQYF

j_gene: TRBJ1-6
d_gene: TRBD1
len: 16
v_gene: TRBV4-2
abundance: NA
CDR3nt: TGTGCCAGCAGCCAAGATCCCGGGACAGGATATTCACCCCTCCACTTT
CDR3aa: CASSQDPGTGYSPLHF

j_gene: TRBJ2-5
d_gene: TRBD1
len: 17
v_gene: TRBV12-5
abundance: NA
CDR3nt: TGTGCTAGTGGTTTCCTAGACCTTGGACAGGGGTTAGAGACCCAGTACTTC
CDR3aa: CASGFLDLGQGLETQYF

j_gene: TRBJ2-5
d_gene: NA
len: 15
v_gene: TRBV11-1
abundance: NA
CDR3nt: TGTGCCAGCAGCTTAGCGGGAGGCTATGAAGAGACCCAGTACTTC
CDR3aa: CASSLAGGYEETQYF